This T cell receptor beta chain came from a study of human T cells and chemical hapten exposure. Study-level information: 2% DPC was applied to about 2 cm by about 2 cm of upper inner arm skin for sensitization.

TCRdb redid the calling of the RACE reads with MiXCR, one entry per CDR3 protein. The repertoire holds approximately 95,000 distinct CDR3 sequences, with about an eighth as singletons. Deletions cut 2 bases from V and 6 bases from J, with 7 bases between. Germline V lookup: CDR1 MNHNY, CDR2 SVGAGI (reference sequence). This CDR3 has 12 residues. Noted time point: patch test 2, 6 weeks after DPC sensitization. Described treatment: therapeutic diphenylcyclopropenone sensitization with weekly scalp DPC. The TCR originated in a woman in her thirties or forties with alopecia areata. Some clones in this sample may be carry-over from other donors' samples. Specimen: whole blood, collected in connection with sensitization to the hapten diphenylcyclopropenone (DPC). The chain joins TRBV6-6 to TRBJ1-1; TRBD1 is a possible D gene (5 bases). The CDR3 spells CASSYGDPEAFF. The DNA of the CDR3 is TGTGCCAGCAGTTACGGGGACCCTGAAGCTTTCTTT.